These 16 T cell receptor beta chains came from one sample sequenced in a study of cytomegalovirus exposure and HLA in healthy donors. Amplification used 60 Vbeta primers and 13 Jbeta primers. Produced via immunoSEQ multiplex PCR; TCRdb's table is partial and in-frame only. In the table there are around 130,000 clones, roughly four fifths of which are singletons. The sequencing sample was made of PBMCs. The origin of the receptors is a man aged 25 to 40 in good health and CMV-seronegative.

This clone was seen a single time. The chain carries TRBV19 and TRBJ1-2; 9 bases are shared with TRBD1. J lost 3 bases, V lost 3 bases, and 2 bases had no gene match. Germline V gene data show CDR1 as LNHDA and CDR2 as SQIVND (reference sequence). The CDR3 extends over 14 amino acids. The CDR3 DNA reads as TGTGCCAGTAGTATGTGGACAGGGGACTATGGCTACACCTTC. Translation: CASSMWTGDYGYTF.

This sequence joins TRBV18 and TRBJ2-7; TRBD1 aligns across 9 bases. J was trimmed by 1 base and V by 5 bases; bases with no gene match: 15. The length of the CDR3 is 18 residues. Germline V gives CDR1 KGHSH, CDR2 LQKENI. The CDR3 is CASSNGGQGYRSSYEQYF. CDR3 nucleotide sequence: TGTGCCAGCTCAAATGGGGGACAGGGATATCGGAGTTCCTACGAGCAGTACTTC.

The chain carries TRBV4-2 and TRBJ2-5; no definite D call. The CDR3 totals 11 residues. From germline, CDR1 is LGHNA and CDR2 YNFKEQ. Trimming shortened V by 2 bases and J by 5 bases, and 3 bases separated the two germline ends. DNA of the CDR3: TGTGCCAGCAGCCAAACTGAGACCCAGTACTTC. It is translated as CASSQTETQYF.

This clone was observed a single time. This sequence joins TRBV15 and TRBJ2-5; no clear D gene. The CDR3 runs 14 residues. The germline V gene encodes CDR1 LNHNV and CDR2 YYDKDF (reference sequence). The V and J ends lost 3 bases and 6 bases respectively, with 14 bases between them. As DNA, the CDR3 is TGTGCCACCAGCAGCGGGTTTAGGAAACAGACCCAGTACTTC. Translated, it gives CATSSGFRKQTQYF.

As regards this clone: Additional DNA sequences in this sample encode the identical CDR3. The chain links TRBV27 to TRBJ2-1; D not certain. The germline CDR1 and CDR2 sequences are MNHEY and SMNVEV (reference sequence). Trimming removed 0 bases from V and 4 bases from J, with 4 bases in between. The CDR3 loop spans 13 amino acids. CDR3 residues: CASSLSSYNEQFF. The CDR3 DNA reads TGTGCCAGCAGTTTATCGAGTTACAATGAGCAGTTCTTC.

The chain links TRBV28 to TRBJ2-1; the D gene is possibly TRBD1 (5 bases). The CDR3 runs to 16 residues. From germline, CDR1 is MDHEN and CDR2 SYDVKM. The ends were cut back, 6 bases at V and 1 base at J, with 16 bases in the middle. For the CDR3, the DNA is TGTGCCAGCAGCCCACCCAGGGTAGGGTCCTACAATGAGCAGTTCTTC. Translating it yields CASSPPRVGSYNEQFF.

This chain's CDR3 is CASSLVGGVVDTQYF. CDR3 sequence (DNA): TGTGCCAGCAGCTTGGTCGGCGGGGTTGTAGATACGCAGTATTTT. The chain joins TRBV5-4 to TRBJ2-3; perhaps TRBD2 as D (6 bases). V lost 0 bases, J lost 5 bases, and 13 bases lay in between. The CDR3 contains 15 residues. The V gene's germline CDR1 is SGHNT and CDR2 YYREEE (reference sequence).

The chain carries TRBV13 and TRBJ2-7, with D hard to call. Germline CDR1 PRHDT, CDR2 FYEKMQ (reference sequence). Trimming took off 4 bases at V and 2 bases at J, with 6 bases between the two ends. CDR3 length: 12 residues. The CDR3 region has the DNA TGTGCCAGCAGCTCCTACCCCTACGAGCAGTACTTC. Translating gives CASSSYPYEQYF.

The chain joins TRBV21-1 to TRBJ1-6. TRBV21-1 is deemed a pseudogene. The CDR3 runs 17 residues. The CDR3 coding sequence is TGTGCCGTTGGGCTGGGGAAAGGGAGCTCCTATAATTCACCCCTCCACTTT. Its translation: CAVGLGKGSSYNSPLHF.

The chain uses TRBV6-4 and TRBJ1-2, with 8 bases matching TRBD1. The trim removed 4 bases at V and 10 bases at J, leaving 8 bases unmatched. Looked up from germline, CDR1 is MRHNA and CDR2 is SNTAGT. The CDR3 is 13 residues long. Written as DNA, the CDR3 is TGTGCCAGCAGTGGAGGACAGGGCCGGAACTACACCTTC. Protein product: CASSGGQGRNYTF.

The chain links TRBV10-3 to TRBJ2-7, with TRBD2 matching over 10 bases. The trim removed 6 bases at V and 4 bases at J, leaving 3 bases unmatched. Germline V lookup: CDR1 ENHRY, CDR2 SYGVKD. The CDR3 is 13 residues long. The CDR3 loop reads CAISSGRGYEQYF. The DNA of the CDR3 is TGTGCCATCAGCAGCGGGAGGGGGTACGAGCAGTACTTC.

The chain employs TRBV28 and TRBJ1-4; 9 positions match TRBD1. The V gene's germline CDR1 is MDHEN and CDR2 SYDVKM. The trim removed 2 bases at V and 0 bases at J, leaving 7 bases unmatched. This CDR3 contains 18 residues. The CDR3 region is CASSLTGTGWATNEKLFF. The DNA for the CDR3 is TGTGCCAGCAGTTTAACTGGGACAGGGTGGGCAACTAATGAAAAACTGTTTTTT.

This chain connects TRBV19 to TRBJ2-1; the match to TRBD2 covers 12 bases. CDR3 length: 16 amino acids. Losses at the gene ends were 3 bases for V and 4 bases for J; bases not matched to a gene: 4. Germline values: CDR1 LNHDA, CDR2 SQIVND (reference sequence). This chain's CDR3 is CASSMVGLAGYNEQFF. CDR3 nucleotides: TGTGCCAGTAGTATGGTAGGACTAGCGGGGTACAATGAGCAGTTCTTC.

The chain has TRBV27 and TRBJ1-1; tentatively, D is TRBD1 (5 bases). Germline V lookup: CDR1 MNHEY, CDR2 SMNVEV (reference sequence). The V end was cut by 6 bases, the J end by 3 bases, with 14 bases between. CDR3 length equals 14 residues. This chain's CDR3 is CASSRNGGDTEAFF. The CDR3 DNA reads TGTGCCAGCAGCCGAAACGGAGGGGACACTGAAGCTTTCTTT.

The V gene is TRBV5-6, the J gene TRBJ1-4; 7 nucleotides line up with TRBD1. Germline V gene sequence: CDR1 SGHDT, CDR2 YYEEEE. V dropped 5 bases and J dropped 5; count of bases not matched to a gene: 9. The CDR3 consists of 15 residues. The CDR3 spells CASSKRQGRNEKLFF. As DNA, the CDR3 is TGTGCCAGCAGTAAAAGACAGGGTAGAAATGAAAAACTGTTTTTT.

Note on this clone: One end of the junction varies from germline; a read error may be responsible. V gene TRBV18 combines with J gene TRBJ2-1; TRBD2 is a possible D gene (6 bases). Germline values: CDR1 KGHSH, CDR2 LQKENI. CDR3 size: 13 residues. CDR3: CASSPRDSQTGIF. CDR3 coding DNA: TGTGCCAGCTCCCCCCGGGACTCCCAAACTGGGATCTTC.